These 14 T cell receptor beta chains originate from one sample sequenced in a study of blood T cell repertoires in COVID-19. Generated by immunoSEQ multiplex PCR, the TCRdb table keeps only in-frame clones and is missing some. The sample includes 100,000 or so clones, about four fifths of them seen just once. Sequenced input: peripheral blood. The receptors shown here come from a woman aged 70 to 79 with acute or convalescent COVID-19.

The V gene is TRBV30, the J gene TRBJ2-2, with 9 bases that match TRBD1. Germline V gene lookup returns CDR1 GTSNPN and CDR2 SVGIG (reference sequence). This CDR3 comprises 14 residues. V shed 6 bases, J shed 0 bases, and the junction held 2 bases outside the gene matches. For the CDR3, the DNA is TGTGCCTGCGGGACAGGGTCGAACACCGGGGAGCTGTTTTTT. Its protein is CACGTGSNTGELFF.

V gene TRBV4-1 combines with J gene TRBJ1-1; D is unclear. The CDR3 extends over 14 amino acids. V lost 1 base, J lost 0 bases, and 6 bases lay in between. Germline CDR1 MGHRA, CDR2 YSYEKL. DNA for the CDR3: TGCGCCAGCAGCCAAGGGCAGATGAACACTGAAGCTTTCTTT. It codes for CASSQGQMNTEAFF.

The V gene is TRBV28, the J gene TRBJ1-6; TRBD1 matches 8 bases. This CDR3 region has 16 residues. Germline V gene sequence: CDR1 MDHEN, CDR2 SYDVKM. The V segment lost 6 bases and the J segment 6 bases; nucleotides outside the gene matches: 10. The CDR3 loop is CASSLTGAAGNSPLHF. CDR3 in DNA: TGTGCCAGCAGCCTGACAGGGGCTGCGGGTAATTCACCCCTCCACTTT. The variable domain in full, with the rest retrieved from reference TRBV28 and TRBJ1-6, is DVKVTQSSRYLVKRTGEKVFLECVQDMDHENMFWYRQDPGLGLRLIYFSYDVKMKEKGDIPEGYSVSREKKERFSLILESASTNQTSMYLCASSLTGAAGNSPLHFGNGTRLTVT.

The genes are TRBV7-9 and TRBJ2-2; D possibly corresponds to TRBD2 (5 bases). V was shortened by 4 bases and J by 6 bases, with 6 bases between the two germline ends. CDR1 and CDR2 from the germline V gene are SEHNR and FQNEAQ (reference sequence). This CDR3 is built from 12 residues. This CDR3 is CASSSRAGELFF. The CDR3 nucleotides read TGTGCCAGCAGCTCGAGGGCCGGGGAGCTGTTTTTT. The full variable domain, completed using reference TRBV7-9 and TRBJ2-2, is DTGVSQNPRHKITKRGQNVTFRCDPISEHNRLYWYRQTLGQGPEFLTYFQNEAQLEKSRLLSDRFSAERPKGSFSTLEIQRTEQGDSAMYLCASSSRAGELFFGEGSRLTVL.

This chain links TRBV20-1 with TRBJ2-7, with 9 positions matching TRBD2. The V gene end was trimmed by 3 bases and the J gene end by 2 bases; junction bases not matched to a gene: 11. The CDR3 has 16 amino acids. Germline V gene lookup returns CDR1 DFQATT and CDR2 SNEGSKA (reference sequence). CDR3 bases: TGCAGTGCTAGTTCGGCGGGAGGGCCCCTAGCCTACGAGCAGTACTTC. Its protein product is CSASSAGGPLAYEQYF.

The V and J genes are TRBV27 and TRBJ2-7, with D tentatively TRBD1 (5 bases). The CDR3 is 13 residues long. Germline-derived CDR1 and CDR2 are MNHEY and SMNVEV (reference sequence). V lost 2 bases to trimming and J lost 4 bases, with 9 bases between them. The chain's CDR3 is CASSLGRVYEQYF. DNA of the CDR3: TGTGCCAGCAGTTTAGGCAGGGTATACGAGCAGTACTTC.

This chain links TRBV19 with TRBJ1-5; a possible D gene is TRBD1 (6 bases). This CDR3 has 13 amino acids. Germline values: CDR1 LNHDA, CDR2 SQIVND (reference sequence). Trimming removed 4 bases at V and 7 bases at J, with 11 bases between. DNA for the CDR3: TGTGCCAGTAGTAGGGGGGGCGGGCAGCCCCAGCATTTT. Encoded protein: CASSRGGGQPQHF.

This clone was recorded a few times. The rearrangement uses TRBV19 and TRBJ1-1; D not certain. V was cut by 1 base and J by 3 bases, with 9 bases left in between. The CDR3 runs to 14 residues. The germline gives CDR1 LNHDA, CDR2 SQIVND (reference sequence). In DNA form, the CDR3 reads TGTGCCAGTAGTATAGTCCCAGATGACACTGAAGCTTTCTTT. It translates to CASSIVPDDTEAFF.

V and J are TRBV3-1 (or the pseudogene TRBV3-2) and TRBJ2-5; TRBD2 aligns across 7 bases. Germline V gives CDR1 LGHDT, CDR2 YNNKEL (reference sequence). The CDR3 has 14 amino acids. Trimming cost V 5 bases and J 5 bases; bases outside gene matches: 8. In nucleotides, the CDR3 is TGTGCCAGCAGCAAACCGACCGGGGGGGAGACCCAGTACTTC. Translated, it gives CASSKPTGGETQYF.

The V call is TRBV5-3, the J call TRBJ1-3; no firm D call. TRBV5-3 is treated as an ORF (open reading frame) with a function not yet certain. Trimming pared 5 bases from V and 1 base from J, leaving 7 bases between. The CDR3 totals 13 residues. The CDR3 coding sequence is TGTGCCAGAAGGGAGGTTTCTGGAAACACCATATATTTT. Protein sequence: CARREVSGNTIYF.

This chain joins TRBV6-5 and TRBJ2-3; possible D gene TRBD2, 5 bases. The CDR3 totals 12 residues. Trimming stripped 6 bases from V and 3 bases from J, with 7 bases between. Germline CDR1 is MNHEY and CDR2 is SVGAGI. The CDR3 protein is CASRRGTDTQYF. CDR3 in DNA: TGTGCCAGCAGACGCGGGACAGATACGCAGTATTTT.

The chain uses TRBV18 and TRBJ2-7, with D maybe TRBD1 (5 bases). V was pared by 5 bases and J by 0 bases, with 8 bases between. The germline gives CDR1 KGHSH, CDR2 LQKENI. The CDR3 totals 13 residues. DNA for the CDR3: TGTGCCAGCTCAGACAGAGACTCCTACGAGCAGTACTTC. The encoded protein is CASSDRDSYEQYF.

The chain uses TRBV27 and TRBJ1-2, with D possibly TRBD1 on 6 matching bases. CDR3 length: 13 amino acids. Between the trimmed V and J ends, which lost 8 bases and 8 bases, there was a span of 18 bases. Germline lookup yields CDR1 MNHEY and CDR2 SMNVEV (reference sequence). This CDR3 is CASRAAGEGGYTF. CDR3 in DNA: TGTGCCAGCCGCGCCGCAGGGGAGGGGGGCTACACCTTC.

This clone came up a few times. The chain links TRBV24-1 to TRBJ2-3; D possibly corresponds to TRBD1 (6 bases). CDR1 KGHDR and CDR2 SFDVKD come from the germline V gene. Trimming stripped 1 base from V and 1 base from J, with 11 bases between. The length of the CDR3 is 16 residues. CDR3 in DNA: TGTGCCACCAGTGATTTCAGGGGCGCGGGCACAGATACGCAGTATTTT. Translating it yields CATSDFRGAGTDTQYF.